This T cell receptor (beta chain) was sequenced during a study of CD4 T cells in relation to SARS-CoV-2 and coronaviruses. A word on this clone: What it binds is unknown.

TCRdb's table, derived via immunoSEQ multiplex PCR, lists solely in-frame clones and lacks some. The sample records just over 15,000 clones, around four fifths being singletons. The CDR3 is 15 amino acids. Trimming shortened V by 3 bases and J by 0 bases, and 9 bases separated the two germline ends. Germline CDR1 SGHVS, CDR2 FNYEAQ. CD4+ T cells from unexposed donors were obtained before the COVID-19 pandemic (2011-2018). After about 10 days of culture, CD4+ T cells were isolated. The V and J genes are TRBV7-6 and TRBJ1-5; D unresolved. The specimen sequenced was CD4+ T cells from PBMCs, cultured in vitro. This receptor was taken from a human donor in good health. The CDR3 region is CASSLQADSNQPQHF. CDR3 nucleotide sequence: TGTGCCAGCAGCTTGCAGGCGGATAGCAATCAGCCCCAGCATTTT.